Listed below are T cell receptor beta chains from one sample, sequenced in a study of T cells in Graves' hyperthyroidism and ophthalmopathy. TCRdb itself ran the multiplex PCR reads through MiXCR, one entry per CDR3 protein. The data show roughly 500,000 distinct CDR3 sequences, 46% seen once. The sequencing input was peripheral blood or thyroid tissue (not recorded which). The receptors were sampled from an adult woman with Graves' disease, either hyperthyroidism or ophthalmopathy (not recorded which). Each CDR3 is given without its conserved first and last residue. The order of the fields is V gene, J gene, CDR3 protein.

V gene: TRBV29-1; J gene: TRBJ1-2; CDR3 protein: SVVRQGGGYT
V gene: TRBV5-1; J gene: TRBJ1-2; CDR3 protein: ASRSPGLSYGYT
V gene: TRBV10-3; J gene: TRBJ2-5; CDR3 protein: ASSYPLWGPWETQY
V gene: TRBV7-9; J gene: TRBJ2-3; CDR3 protein: ASSVTASTDTQY
V gene: TRBV20-1; J gene: TRBJ1-6; CDR3 protein: SAAAGHTNSPLH
V gene: TRBV20-1; J gene: TRBJ1-6; CDR3 protein: SARDSRRSPLH
V gene: TRBV20-1; J gene: TRBJ1-4; CDR3 protein: SASHPGTGYEKLF
V gene: TRBV7-4; J gene: TRBJ1-1; CDR3 protein: ASSLVLVQGRKNTEAF
V gene: TRBV7-9; J gene: TRBJ1-2; CDR3 protein: ASSSGPPGGFWGYT
V gene: TRBV19; J gene: TRBJ2-2; CDR3 protein: ASSREVAGGPSTGELF
V gene: TRBV7-2; J gene: TRBJ1-2; CDR3 protein: ASSRGAATDYT
V gene: TRBV20-1; J gene: TRBJ1-5; CDR3 protein: SAPGPPPPNQPQH
V gene: TRBV7-2; J gene: TRBJ1-2; CDR3 protein: ASSRGGKYGYT
V gene: TRBV5-1; J gene: TRBJ1-4; CDR3 protein: ASSPGGTSEKLF
V gene: TRBV5-4; J gene: TRBJ1-2; CDR3 protein: ASSLLPETPLYT
V gene: TRBV24-1; J gene: TRBJ1-5; CDR3 protein: ATAASGREH
V gene: TRBV20-1; J gene: TRBJ2-2; CDR3 protein: SARDQGSGTGELF
V gene: TRBV5-1; J gene: TRBJ2-1; CDR3 protein: ASSLDRGNEQF
V gene: TRBV4-3; J gene: TRBJ2-7; CDR3 protein: ASSQETGGAFGEQY
V gene: TRBV15; J gene: TRBJ1-6; CDR3 protein: ATSRPREEPLH
V gene: TRBV4-1; J gene: TRBJ1-1; CDR3 protein: ASSQEGSLVNTEAF
V gene: TRBV3-1; J gene: TRBJ1-2; CDR3 protein: ASSQDDSLRGYT
V gene: TRBV7-8; J gene: TRBJ1-1; CDR3 protein: ASSQGYGTEAF
V gene: TRBV7-2; J gene: TRBJ2-3; CDR3 protein: ASSLVTTDTQY
V gene: TRBV7-6; J gene: TRBJ1-5; CDR3 protein: ASSLSHADQPQH
V gene: TRBV28; J gene: TRBJ2-5; CDR3 protein: ASSLLRIGWETQY
V gene: TRBV2; J gene: TRBJ1-2; CDR3 protein: ASRRDPDYGYT
V gene: TRBV27; J gene: TRBJ1-2; CDR3 protein: ASGRAGTGLDGYT
V gene: TRBV7-9; J gene: TRBJ2-7; CDR3 protein: ASSGGAADEQY
V gene: TRBV3-1; J gene: TRBJ2-5; CDR3 protein: ASSIGLAGVKTQY
V gene: TRBV19; J gene: TRBJ1-2; CDR3 protein: ASSIDSRDNPGYT
V gene: TRBV29-1; J gene: TRBJ2-5; CDR3 protein: SVDGHPETQY
V gene: TRBV10-3; J gene: TRBJ2-2; CDR3 protein: AIRAYTGELF
V gene: TRBV19; J gene: TRBJ1-4; CDR3 protein: ASSARDRGIELF
V gene: TRBV20-1; J gene: TRBJ2-7; CDR3 protein: SARASYEQY
V gene: TRBV29-1; J gene: TRBJ1-2; CDR3 protein: SVGAAPLGYT
V gene: TRBV7-2; J gene: TRBJ1-5; CDR3 protein: ASSLRSYGQPQH
V gene: TRBV7-2; J gene: TRBJ2-2; CDR3 protein: ASSWDRGLTGELF
V gene: TRBV29-1; J gene: TRBJ2-7; CDR3 protein: SLAAGLIYEQY
V gene: TRBV6-6; J gene: TRBJ1-2; CDR3 protein: ASSYAGTANGYT
V gene: TRBV19; J gene: TRBJ1-2; CDR3 protein: ASSPTAQIEYGYT
V gene: TRBV12-3/TRBV12-4; J gene: TRBJ1-5; CDR3 protein: ASSFGDRMEGQPQH
V gene: TRBV7-2; J gene: TRBJ1-4; CDR3 protein: ASSLAPSMRGRNEKLF
V gene: TRBV20-1; J gene: TRBJ1-2; CDR3 protein: SARGRDGYT
V gene: TRBV20-1; J gene: TRBJ2-5; CDR3 protein: SAQEWNRGQETQY
V gene: TRBV4-1; J gene: TRBJ1-6; CDR3 protein: ASSQEGQGGNSPLH
V gene: TRBV10-2; J gene: TRBJ1-6; CDR3 protein: ASSERSADSPPH
V gene: TRBV13; J gene: TRBJ2-5; CDR3 protein: ASSQQGLGQETQY
V gene: TRBV29-1; J gene: TRBJ1-2; CDR3 protein: SVPDRTPNYGYT
V gene: TRBV28; J gene: TRBJ1-1; CDR3 protein: ASSERGPRAF
V gene: TRBV10-3; J gene: TRBJ1-1; CDR3 protein: AISESGLSEAF
V gene: TRBV20-1; J gene: TRBJ2-7; CDR3 protein: SARSHGEQY
V gene: TRBV25-1; J gene: TRBJ1-4; CDR3 protein: ASSGLTATNEKLF
V gene: TRBV2; J gene: TRBJ2-7; CDR3 protein: ASSVGTLLYEQY
V gene: TRBV19; J gene: TRBJ1-4; CDR3 protein: ATLAPGTGDEKLF
V gene: TRBV9; J gene: TRBJ1-1; CDR3 protein: ASSVGSLNTEAF
V gene: TRBV10-2; J gene: TRBJ2-7; CDR3 protein: ASSESKSRDRGYEQY